The rows below give T cell receptor beta chains drawn from one sample of a study of molecular identifiers for immune sequencing clone quantification. Each CDR3 protein is one row after TCRdb ran MiXCR on the PCR reads. Here the sample spans around 480,000 distinct CDR3 sequences, 25% being singletons. Material for sequencing was naive CD8+ T cells from blood, with Jurkat cell RNA spiked in. Receptors were obtained from a human donor in good health. Some libraries in this study had Jurkat cell RNA spiked in. Both conserved end residues are part of each CDR3. The D gene is left open where the match is weak. For some rows the clone size is stated as once, few or many, or as a class when expanded; others skip it.

d_call: .
j_call: TRBJ2-3
v_call: TRBV20-1
clone_size: few
cdr3_aa: CSARGYVATAKADTQYF
cdr3_nt: TGCAGTGCTAGAGGTTACGTTGCGACAGCGAAGGCAGATACGCAGTATTTT

d_call: TRBD1
j_call: TRBJ1-1
v_call: TRBV6-2/TRBV6-3
clone_size: many
cdr3_aa: CASSTLTGEAEAFF
cdr3_nt: TGTGCCAGCAGTACACTCACAGGGGAGGCTGAAGCTTTCTTT

d_call: .
j_call: TRBJ2-4
v_call: TRBV29-1
clone_size: many
cdr3_aa: CSVDAGFKNIQYF
cdr3_nt: TGCAGCGTTGATGCGGGATTCAAAAACATTCAGTACTTC

d_call: TRBD2
j_call: TRBJ2-5
v_call: TRBV3-1
clone_size: .
cdr3_aa: CASSQDWGSGVETQYF
cdr3_nt: TGTGCCAGCAGCCAAGATTGGGGTAGCGGGGTGGAGACCCAGTACTTC

d_call: .
j_call: TRBJ2-3
v_call: TRBV27
clone_size: many
cdr3_aa: CASSYTRLGPDTQYF
cdr3_nt: TGTGCCAGCAGTTATACCCGCTTGGGACCAGATACGCAGTATTTT

d_call: .
j_call: TRBJ2-7
v_call: TRBV7-9
clone_size: few
cdr3_aa: CASSLGAGPNYEQYF
cdr3_nt: TGTGCCAGCAGCTTAGGAGCAGGCCCCAACTACGAGCAGTACTTC

d_call: .
j_call: TRBJ1-1
v_call: TRBV6-1
clone_size: .
cdr3_aa: CASGTGAGTEAFF
cdr3_nt: TGTGCCAGCGGTACGGGGGCGGGCACTGAAGCTTTCTTT

d_call: .
j_call: TRBJ2-5
v_call: TRBV7-9
clone_size: few
cdr3_aa: CASSLVREETQYF
cdr3_nt: TGTGCCAGCAGCTTAGTCCGGGAAGAGACCCAGTACTTC

d_call: .
j_call: TRBJ2-1
v_call: TRBV24-1
clone_size: many
cdr3_aa: CATSSKSSYNEQFF
cdr3_nt: TGTGCCACCAGTAGTAAAAGCTCCTACAATGAGCAGTTCTTC

d_call: .
j_call: TRBJ2-1
v_call: TRBV7-6
clone_size: .
cdr3_aa: CASSLLWPNEQFF
cdr3_nt: TGTGCCAGCAGCTTACTGTGGCCGAATGAGCAGTTCTTC

d_call: TRBD2
j_call: TRBJ2-2
v_call: TRBV27
clone_size: few
cdr3_aa: CASSPLLAGDTGELFF
cdr3_nt: TGTGCCAGCAGTCCGCTCCTAGCGGGAGATACCGGGGAGCTGTTTTTT

d_call: TRBD1
j_call: TRBJ2-1
v_call: TRBV6-6
clone_size: .
cdr3_aa: CASSHERDRVYDEQFF
cdr3_nt: TGTGCCAGCAGTCACGAGCGGGACAGGGTTTATGATGAGCAGTTCTTC

d_call: TRBD2
j_call: TRBJ2-3
v_call: TRBV7-3
clone_size: .
cdr3_aa: CASSSGLAETDTQYF
cdr3_nt: TGTGCCAGCAGCTCGGGACTAGCGGAAACAGATACGCAGTATTTT

d_call: TRBD1
j_call: TRBJ2-7
v_call: TRBV10-3
clone_size: .
cdr3_aa: CAVSEPGQGSYEQYF
cdr3_nt: TGTGCCGTCAGTGAGCCGGGACAGGGATCCTACGAGCAGTACTTC

d_call: .
j_call: TRBJ1-1
v_call: TRBV20-1
clone_size: few
cdr3_aa: CSARDGNNMNTEAFF
cdr3_nt: TGCAGTGCTAGAGATGGGAACAACATGAACACTGAAGCTTTCTTT

d_call: TRBD2
j_call: TRBJ2-7
v_call: TRBV9
clone_size: many
cdr3_aa: CASSVSTSGTYEQYF
cdr3_nt: TGTGCCAGCAGCGTTAGTACTAGCGGGACCTACGAGCAGTACTTC

d_call: .
j_call: TRBJ2-3
v_call: TRBV28
clone_size: many
cdr3_aa: CASSFSQGAMADTQYF
cdr3_nt: TGTGCCAGCAGTTTCTCCCAGGGTGCAATGGCAGATACGCAGTATTTT

d_call: TRBD1
j_call: TRBJ2-3
v_call: TRBV12-3/TRBV12-4
clone_size: .
cdr3_aa: CASSEGTGGADTQYF
cdr3_nt: TGTGCCAGCAGTGAAGGGACAGGGGGGGCAGATACGCAGTATTTT

d_call: .
j_call: TRBJ2-5
v_call: TRBV28
clone_size: few
cdr3_aa: CASTQVWNQETQYF
cdr3_nt: TGTGCCAGCACCCAAGTATGGAACCAAGAGACCCAGTACTTC

d_call: TRBD2
j_call: TRBJ2-1
v_call: TRBV6-2/TRBV6-3
clone_size: once
cdr3_aa: CARGGLAGDIFF
cdr3_nt: TGTGCCAGGGGAGGGCTAGCGGGCGACATCTTCTTC

d_call: .
j_call: TRBJ2-1
v_call: TRBV19
clone_size: .
cdr3_aa: CASSIAGAGEQFF
cdr3_nt: TGTGCCAGTAGTATAGCAGGAGCAGGTGAGCAGTTCTTC

d_call: .
j_call: TRBJ2-2
v_call: TRBV4-3
clone_size: .
cdr3_aa: CASSQDVPDTGELFF
cdr3_nt: TGCGCCAGCAGCCAAGATGTTCCGGACACCGGGGAGCTGTTTTTT

d_call: .
j_call: TRBJ1-5
v_call: TRBV19
clone_size: .
cdr3_aa: CASTTQGWNQPQHF
cdr3_nt: TGTGCCAGTACCACACAGGGTTGGAATCAGCCCCAGCATTTT

d_call: TRBD2
j_call: TRBJ2-5
v_call: TRBV2
clone_size: few
cdr3_aa: CASRLAGKETQYF
cdr3_nt: TGTGCCAGCCGACTAGCGGGGAAAGAGACCCAGTACTTC

d_call: .
j_call: TRBJ2-5
v_call: TRBV12-3/TRBV12-4
clone_size: few
cdr3_aa: CASSGVTQYF
cdr3_nt: TGTGCCAGCTCTGGGGTGACCCAGTACTTC

d_call: .
j_call: TRBJ1-1
v_call: TRBV20-1
clone_size: few
cdr3_aa: CSASLTANTEAFF
cdr3_nt: TGCAGTGCTAGCCTTACAGCGAACACTGAAGCTTTCTTT

d_call: .
j_call: TRBJ1-4
v_call: TRBV5-6
clone_size: many
cdr3_aa: CASSLEWDINEKLFF
cdr3_nt: TGTGCCAGCAGCTTGGAATGGGACATCAATGAAAAACTGTTTTTT

d_call: .
j_call: TRBJ2-7
v_call: TRBV4-3
clone_size: .
cdr3_aa: CASSQDLSGADGEQYF
cdr3_nt: TGCGCCAGCAGCCAAGATCTTTCAGGGGCCGACGGCGAGCAGTACTTC

d_call: .
j_call: TRBJ1-6
v_call: TRBV7-9
clone_size: few
cdr3_aa: CASSLDQPPRDLNSPLHF
cdr3_nt: TGTGCCAGCAGCTTAGACCAACCCCCCCGGGACCTGAATTCACCCCTCCACTTT

d_call: TRBD1
j_call: TRBJ1-4
v_call: TRBV7-9
clone_size: many
cdr3_aa: CASSGTGTNEKLFF
cdr3_nt: TGTGCCAGCAGCGGGACAGGAACTAATGAAAAACTGTTTTTT

d_call: .
j_call: TRBJ1-6
v_call: TRBV9
clone_size: .
cdr3_aa: CASSGRYNSTLHF
cdr3_nt: TGTGCCAGCAGCGGTCGCTACAATTCAACCCTCCACTTT

d_call: TRBD1
j_call: TRBJ1-6
v_call: TRBV20-1
clone_size: many
cdr3_aa: CSATRTGSLYNSPLHF
cdr3_nt: TGCAGTGCTACACGGACAGGGTCCCTCTATAATTCACCCCTCCACTTT

d_call: .
j_call: TRBJ2-3
v_call: TRBV9
clone_size: .
cdr3_aa: CASSVGGSPADTQYF
cdr3_nt: TGTGCCAGCAGCGTAGGGGGTTCTCCGGCAGATACGCAGTATTTT

d_call: TRBD1
j_call: TRBJ2-7
v_call: TRBV4-1
clone_size: .
cdr3_aa: CASSQVTGGWYEQYF
cdr3_nt: TGCGCCAGCAGCCAAGTGACAGGGGGCTGGTACGAGCAGTACTTC

d_call: TRBD1
j_call: TRBJ2-7
v_call: TRBV7-9
clone_size: many
cdr3_aa: CASSHDRGQQYF
cdr3_nt: TGTGCCAGCAGCCACGACAGGGGGCAGCAGTACTTC

d_call: .
j_call: TRBJ2-2
v_call: TRBV24-1
clone_size: .
cdr3_aa: CATSSPWLGTAHPGELFF
cdr3_nt: TGTGCCACCAGTTCCCCCTGGTTGGGGACGGCGCACCCCGGGGAGCTGTTTTTT

d_call: .
j_call: TRBJ2-3
v_call: TRBV9
clone_size: few
cdr3_aa: CASSPWQGRPTDTQYF
cdr3_nt: TGTGCCAGCAGCCCGTGGCAGGGGCGACCCACAGATACGCAGTATTTT

d_call: .
j_call: TRBJ1-5
v_call: TRBV19
clone_size: few
cdr3_aa: CASSIMGVSGQPQHF
cdr3_nt: TGTGCCAGTAGTATCATGGGTGTCTCAGGTCAGCCCCAGCATTTT

d_call: .
j_call: TRBJ2-1
v_call: TRBV7-2
clone_size: .
cdr3_aa: CASSTLDRRSYNEQFF
cdr3_nt: TGTGCCAGCAGCACACTAGACAGGCGCTCCTACAATGAGCAGTTCTTC

d_call: .
j_call: TRBJ2-4
v_call: TRBV7-9
clone_size: many
cdr3_aa: CASSLAISYQDIQYF
cdr3_nt: TGTGCCAGCAGCTTAGCGATTTCCTACCAAGACATTCAGTACTTC

d_call: .
j_call: TRBJ2-3
v_call: TRBV4-1
clone_size: .
cdr3_aa: CASSQDTNTQYF
cdr3_nt: TGCGCCAGCAGCCAAGATACTAATACGCAGTATTTT

d_call: .
j_call: TRBJ2-3
v_call: TRBV19
clone_size: many
cdr3_aa: CASSITVYTDTQYF
cdr3_nt: TGTGCCAGTAGTATAACGGTTTACACAGATACGCAGTATTTT

d_call: .
j_call: TRBJ1-4
v_call: TRBV5-5
clone_size: many
cdr3_aa: CASSLQAMGEKLFF
cdr3_nt: TGTGCCAGCAGCTTGCAGGCGATGGGTGAAAAACTGTTTTTT

d_call: .
j_call: TRBJ2-1
v_call: TRBV20-1
clone_size: .
cdr3_aa: CSAKGLALADEQFF
cdr3_nt: TGCAGTGCTAAAGGGCTAGCTCTTGCCGATGAGCAGTTCTTC

d_call: TRBD2
j_call: TRBJ2-5
v_call: TRBV3-1
clone_size: few
cdr3_aa: CASRSGLAGLETQYF
cdr3_nt: TGTGCCAGCAGATCGGGACTAGCGGGGTTGGAGACCCAGTACTTC

d_call: TRBD2
j_call: TRBJ2-3
v_call: TRBV7-9
clone_size: few
cdr3_aa: CASTLLGREDFLTDTQYF
cdr3_nt: TGTGCCAGCACCCTCCTCGGGCGGGAGGACTTCTTAACAGATACGCAGTATTTT

d_call: .
j_call: TRBJ1-2
v_call: TRBV2
clone_size: many
cdr3_aa: CATPPDRPLGYTF
cdr3_nt: TGTGCCACACCTCCCGACAGGCCCCTAGGCTACACCTTC

d_call: .
j_call: TRBJ2-7
v_call: TRBV4-1
clone_size: .
cdr3_aa: CASSLKVTCSYEQYF
cdr3_nt: TGCGCCAGCAGCCTAAAGGTCACATGCTCCTACGAGCAGTACTTC

d_call: .
j_call: TRBJ1-3
v_call: TRBV14
clone_size: .
cdr3_aa: CASSQERWFTGNTIYF
cdr3_nt: TGTGCCAGCAGCCAAGAGCGATGGTTTACGGGAAACACCATATATTTT